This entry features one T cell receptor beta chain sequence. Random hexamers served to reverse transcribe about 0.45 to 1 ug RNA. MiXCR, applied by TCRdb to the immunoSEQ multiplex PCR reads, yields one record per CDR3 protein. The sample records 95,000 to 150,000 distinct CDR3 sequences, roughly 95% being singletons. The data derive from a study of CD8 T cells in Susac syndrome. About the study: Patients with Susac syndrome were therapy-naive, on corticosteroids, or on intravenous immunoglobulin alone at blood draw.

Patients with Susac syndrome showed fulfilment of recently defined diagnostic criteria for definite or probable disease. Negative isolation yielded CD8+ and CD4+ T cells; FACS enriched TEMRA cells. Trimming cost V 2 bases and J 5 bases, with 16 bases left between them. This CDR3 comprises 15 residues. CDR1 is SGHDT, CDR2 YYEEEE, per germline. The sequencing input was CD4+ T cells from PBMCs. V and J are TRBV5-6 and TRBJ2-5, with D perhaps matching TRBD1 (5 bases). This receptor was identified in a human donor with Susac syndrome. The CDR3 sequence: CASSLQVKMGETQYF. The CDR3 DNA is TGTGCCAGCAGCTTACAGGTGAAGATGGGGGAGACCCAGTACTTC.